This T cell receptor beta chain originates from a study of OX40 agonist ivuxolimab in advanced cancers. General study points: More expanded clones were found, on average, in CD8+ than in CD4+ T cells. Circulating CD4+ and CD8+ T cells showed clonal expansion by week 6 at 0.1 to 3.0 mg/kg.

Profiled with immunoSEQ multiplex PCR; TCRdb holds only in-frame clones, not every one. This repertoire shows 55,000 to 65,000 clones, 85% found once; its top ten account for approximately 3.6%. The CDR3 extends over 15 amino acids. Germline loops: CDR1 MDHEN, CDR2 SYDVKM. The V end lost 4 bases, the J end lost 1 base, and 13 bases lay between the germline ends. In the case of this clone: Antigen unknown.

Blood sampling took place at baseline, cycle 4 day 1, and cycle 7 day 1. The specimen was CD4+ or CD8+ T cells sorted from blood, collected in a trial of the OX40 agonist ivuxolimab. The chain is built from TRBV28 and TRBJ2-5, with D tentatively TRBD1 (6 bases). The sequence was collected from an adult with an advanced solid tumor such as melanoma, head and neck, liver or kidney cancer. The CDR3 nucleotides read TGTGCCAGCAGTTCCGCGAGGGGGTTCCAAGAGACCCAGTACTTC. This translates into CASSSARGFQETQYF.